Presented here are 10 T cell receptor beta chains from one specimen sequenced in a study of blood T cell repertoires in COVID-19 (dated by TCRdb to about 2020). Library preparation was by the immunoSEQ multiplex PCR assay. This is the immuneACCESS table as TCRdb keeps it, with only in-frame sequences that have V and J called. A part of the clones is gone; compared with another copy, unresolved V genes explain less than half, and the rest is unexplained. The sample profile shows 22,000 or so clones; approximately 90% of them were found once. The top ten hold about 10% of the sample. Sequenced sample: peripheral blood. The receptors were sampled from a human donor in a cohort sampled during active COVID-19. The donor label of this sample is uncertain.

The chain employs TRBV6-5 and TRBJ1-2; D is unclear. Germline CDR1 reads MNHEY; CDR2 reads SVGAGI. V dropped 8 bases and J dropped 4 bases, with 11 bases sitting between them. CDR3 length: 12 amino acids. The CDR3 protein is CASGDGPYGYTF. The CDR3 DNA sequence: TGTGCCAGCGGAGACGGCCCCTATGGCTACACCTTC.

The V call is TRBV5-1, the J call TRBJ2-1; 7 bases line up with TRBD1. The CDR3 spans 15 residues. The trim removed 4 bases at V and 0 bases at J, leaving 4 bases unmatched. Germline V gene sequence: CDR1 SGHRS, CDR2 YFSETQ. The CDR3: CASSSRDSSYNEQFF. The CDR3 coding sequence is TGCGCCAGCAGCAGTCGGGACAGCTCCTACAATGAGCAGTTCTTC.

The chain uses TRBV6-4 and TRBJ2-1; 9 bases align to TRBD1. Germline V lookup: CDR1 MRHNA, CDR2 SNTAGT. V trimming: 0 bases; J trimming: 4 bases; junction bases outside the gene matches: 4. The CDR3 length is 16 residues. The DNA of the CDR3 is TGTGCCAGCAGTGACTCTCCGGGACAGGGTTACAATGAGCAGTTCTTC. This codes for CASSDSPGQGYNEQFF.

CDR3 bases: TGTGCCAGCAGCTTAAGATTTGCAGGGGTAGGCAATGAGCAGTTCTTC. Translation: CASSLRFAGVGNEQFF. The rearrangement uses TRBV7-9 and TRBJ2-1; possible D gene TRBD1, 6 bases. This CDR3 comprises 16 residues. Trimming took off 2 bases at V and 6 bases at J, with 17 bases between the two ends. CDR1 SEHNR and CDR2 FQNEAQ come from the germline V gene (reference sequence).

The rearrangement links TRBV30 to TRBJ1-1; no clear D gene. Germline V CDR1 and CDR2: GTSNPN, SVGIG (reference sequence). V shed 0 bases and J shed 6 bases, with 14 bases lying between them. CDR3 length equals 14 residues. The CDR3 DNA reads TGTGCCTGGAGTGTTTACCGGGTTAGTCCTGAAGCTTTCTTT. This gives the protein CAWSVYRVSPEAFF.

In DNA, the CDR3 is TGCGCCAGCAGCACCCAGGGACAGGGAAGTGGCAATGAGCAGTTCTTC. It translates to CASSTQGQGSGNEQFF. This chain joins TRBV5-1 and TRBJ2-1; 9 bases line up with TRBD1. The CDR3 is 16 residues long. J gave up 6 bases and V 4 bases, and 11 bases lay outside the gene matches. Per the germline V gene, CDR1 is SGHRS and CDR2 is YFSETQ.

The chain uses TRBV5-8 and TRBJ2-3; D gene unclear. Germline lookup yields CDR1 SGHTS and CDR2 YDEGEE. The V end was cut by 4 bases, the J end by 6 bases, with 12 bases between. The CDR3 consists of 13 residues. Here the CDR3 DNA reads TGTGCCAGCAGCGTTAATTTCAGGGATACGCAGTATTTT. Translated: CASSVNFRDTQYF.

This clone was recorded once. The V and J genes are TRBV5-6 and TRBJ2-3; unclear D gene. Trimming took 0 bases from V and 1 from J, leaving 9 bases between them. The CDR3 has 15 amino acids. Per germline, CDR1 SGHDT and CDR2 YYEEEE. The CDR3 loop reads CASSLGLVGTDTQYF. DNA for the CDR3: TGTGCCAGCAGCTTGGGCCTAGTTGGCACAGATACGCAGTATTTT.

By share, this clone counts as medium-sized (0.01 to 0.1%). Here the CDR3 DNA reads TGTGCCAGCAGCCCCCAGCGGCGGGCCGGCGAGCAGTACTTC. Residues: CASSPQRRAGEQYF. The V and J genes are TRBV7-8 and TRBJ2-7; D is possibly TRBD2 (5 bases). CDR3 length equals 14 residues. Germline V CDR1 and CDR2: SGHVS, FQNEAQ. V lost 5 bases to trimming and J lost 6 bases, with 17 bases between them.

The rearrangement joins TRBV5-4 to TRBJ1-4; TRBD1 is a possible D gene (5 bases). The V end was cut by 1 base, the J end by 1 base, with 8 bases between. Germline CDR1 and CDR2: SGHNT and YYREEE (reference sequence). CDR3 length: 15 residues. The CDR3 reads CASSLFTGTNEKLFF. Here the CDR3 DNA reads TGTGCCAGCAGCTTGTTCACAGGAACTAATGAAAAACTGTTTTTT.